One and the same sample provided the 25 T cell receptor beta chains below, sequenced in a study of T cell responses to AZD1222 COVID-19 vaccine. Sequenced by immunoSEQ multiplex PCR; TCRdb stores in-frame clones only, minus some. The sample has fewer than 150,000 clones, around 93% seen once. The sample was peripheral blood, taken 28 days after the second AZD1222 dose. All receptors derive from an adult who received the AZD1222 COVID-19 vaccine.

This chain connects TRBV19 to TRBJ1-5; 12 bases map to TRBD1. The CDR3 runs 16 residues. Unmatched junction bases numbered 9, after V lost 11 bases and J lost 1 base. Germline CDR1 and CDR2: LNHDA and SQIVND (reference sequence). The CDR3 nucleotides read TGTGCCTGCACCGGGACAGGGGGCGCGAGCAATCAGCCCCAGCATTTT. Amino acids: CACTGTGGASNQPQHF.

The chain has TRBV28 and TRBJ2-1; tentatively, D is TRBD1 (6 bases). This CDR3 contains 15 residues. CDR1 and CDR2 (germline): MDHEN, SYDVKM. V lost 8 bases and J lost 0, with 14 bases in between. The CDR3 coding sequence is TGTGCCAGCGCTTTTGGGACATCCTCCTACAATGAGCAGTTCTTC. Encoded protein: CASAFGTSSYNEQFF.

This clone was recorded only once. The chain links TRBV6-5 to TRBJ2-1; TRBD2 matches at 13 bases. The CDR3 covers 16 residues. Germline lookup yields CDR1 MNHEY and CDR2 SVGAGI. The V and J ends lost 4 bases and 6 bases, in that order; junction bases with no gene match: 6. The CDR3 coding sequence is TGTGCCAGCAGTTTAAGGACTAGCGGGGGAATCAATGAGCAGTTCTTC. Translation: CASSLRTSGGINEQFF.

The DNA for the CDR3 is TGTGCCAGCAGTTTATCCCCGCCCGGGTCACCCCTCCACTTT. It encodes CASSLSPPGSPLHF. J is TRBJ1-6 and V is TRBV27; the D is unclear. The CDR3 contains 14 residues. Looked up from germline, CDR1 is MNHEY and CDR2 is SMNVEV (reference sequence). V gave up 0 bases and J gave up 10 bases, with 10 bases separating them.

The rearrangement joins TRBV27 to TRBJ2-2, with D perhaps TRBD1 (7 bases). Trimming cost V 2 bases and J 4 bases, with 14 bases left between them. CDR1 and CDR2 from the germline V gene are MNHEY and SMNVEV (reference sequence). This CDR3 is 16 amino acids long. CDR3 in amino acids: CASSLSGRGVTGELFF. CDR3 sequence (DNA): TGTGCCAGCAGTTTAAGCGGCAGGGGGGTCACCGGGGAGCTGTTTTTT.

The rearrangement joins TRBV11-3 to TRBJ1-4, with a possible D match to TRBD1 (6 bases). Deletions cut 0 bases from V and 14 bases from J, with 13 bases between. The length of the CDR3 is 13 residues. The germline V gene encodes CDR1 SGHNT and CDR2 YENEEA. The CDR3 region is CASSLESGTGLFF. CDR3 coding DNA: TGTGCCAGCAGCTTAGAATCCGGCACAGGGCTGTTTTTT.

CDR3 nucleotide sequence: TGTGCCTGCCCCCTTCAGGGGGCTCAACATTCCCCAGATACGCAGTATTTT. Its translation: CACPLQGAQHSPDTQYF. The V call is TRBV30, the J call TRBJ2-3; 8 bases map to TRBD1. Germline CDR1 and CDR2: GTSNPN and SVGIG (reference sequence). Unmatched junction bases numbered 18, after V lost 6 bases and J lost 4 bases. This CDR3 contains 17 residues. Looking up the rest from reference TRBV30 and TRBJ2-3 gives the full variable domain: SQTIHQWPATLVQPVGSPLSLECTVEGTSNPNLYWYRQAAGRGLQLLFYSVGIGQISSEVPQNLSASRPQDRQFILSSKKLLLSDSGFYLCACPLQGAQHSPDTQYFGPGTRLTVL.

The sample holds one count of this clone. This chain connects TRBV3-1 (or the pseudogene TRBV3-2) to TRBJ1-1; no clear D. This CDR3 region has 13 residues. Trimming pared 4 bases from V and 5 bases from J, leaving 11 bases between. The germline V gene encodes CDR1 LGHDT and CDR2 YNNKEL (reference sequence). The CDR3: CASSLNGGTEAFF. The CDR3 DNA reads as TGTGCCAGCAGCCTCAACGGAGGAACTGAAGCTTTCTTT.

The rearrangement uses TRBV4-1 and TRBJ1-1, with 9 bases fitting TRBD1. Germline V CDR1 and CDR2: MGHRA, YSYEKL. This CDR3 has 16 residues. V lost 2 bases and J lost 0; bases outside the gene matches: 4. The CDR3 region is CASSQRDRDVNTEAFF. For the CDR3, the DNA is TGCGCCAGCAGCCAACGGGACAGGGATGTGAACACTGAAGCTTTCTTT.

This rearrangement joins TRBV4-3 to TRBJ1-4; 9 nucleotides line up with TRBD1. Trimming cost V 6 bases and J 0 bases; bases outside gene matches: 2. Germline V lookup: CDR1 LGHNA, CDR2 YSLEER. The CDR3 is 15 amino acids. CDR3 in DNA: TGCGCCAGCAGGACAGGGGGAGCAACTAATGAAAAACTGTTTTTT. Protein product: CASRTGGATNEKLFF.

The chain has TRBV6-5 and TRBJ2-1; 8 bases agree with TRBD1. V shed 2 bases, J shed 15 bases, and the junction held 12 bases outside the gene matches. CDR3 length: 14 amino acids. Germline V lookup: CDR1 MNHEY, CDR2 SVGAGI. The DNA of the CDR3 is TGTGCCAGCAGTTACCTCGGACAGGGCGACTTGGGGTTCTTC. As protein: CASSYLGQGDLGFF.

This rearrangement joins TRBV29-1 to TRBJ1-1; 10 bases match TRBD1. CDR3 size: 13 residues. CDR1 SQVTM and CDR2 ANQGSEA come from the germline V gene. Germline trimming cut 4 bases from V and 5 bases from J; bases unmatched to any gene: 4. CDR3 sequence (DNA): TGCAGCGTTGTAGGACAGGGGGGAACTGAAGCTTTCTTT. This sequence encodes CSVVGQGGTEAFF.

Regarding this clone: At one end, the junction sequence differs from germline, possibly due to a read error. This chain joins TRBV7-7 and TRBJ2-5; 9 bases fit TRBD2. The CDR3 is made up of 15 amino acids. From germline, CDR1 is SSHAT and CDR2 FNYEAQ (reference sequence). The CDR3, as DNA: TGTGCTAGCAGCCGTGCTAGCGGGGAGCAAGAGACCCAGTACTTC. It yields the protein CASSRASGEQETQYF.

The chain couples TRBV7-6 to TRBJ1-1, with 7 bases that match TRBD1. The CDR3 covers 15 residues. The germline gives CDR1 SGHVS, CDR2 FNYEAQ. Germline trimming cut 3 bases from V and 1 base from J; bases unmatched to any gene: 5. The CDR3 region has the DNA TGTGCCAGCAGCTTGAGGGGGCTCAGGAACACTGAAGCTTTCTTT. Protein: CASSLRGLRNTEAFF. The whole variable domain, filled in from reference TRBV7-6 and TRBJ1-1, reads GAGVSQSPRYKVTKRGQDVALRCDPISGHVSLYWYRQALGQGPEFLTYFNYEAQQDKSGLPNDRFSAERPEGSISTLTIQRTEQRDSAMYRCASSLRGLRNTEAFFGQGTRLTVV.

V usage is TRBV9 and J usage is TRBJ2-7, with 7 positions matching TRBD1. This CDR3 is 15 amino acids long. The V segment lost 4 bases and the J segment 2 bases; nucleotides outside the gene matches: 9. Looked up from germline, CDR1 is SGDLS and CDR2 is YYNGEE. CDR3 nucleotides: TGTGCCAGCAGCCAAAAACCGGACAGGACCTACGAGCAGTACTTC. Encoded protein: CASSQKPDRTYEQYF.

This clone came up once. CDR3 nucleotides: TGTGCCAGCACCCCGGCAGACTACGAGCAGTACTTC. As protein: CASTPADYEQYF. The chain couples TRBV2 to TRBJ2-7; D remains ambiguous. Germline lookup yields CDR1 SNHLY and CDR2 FYNNEI. V lost 7 bases and J 3 bases, leaving 10 bases between the germline ends. CDR3 length equals 12 residues.

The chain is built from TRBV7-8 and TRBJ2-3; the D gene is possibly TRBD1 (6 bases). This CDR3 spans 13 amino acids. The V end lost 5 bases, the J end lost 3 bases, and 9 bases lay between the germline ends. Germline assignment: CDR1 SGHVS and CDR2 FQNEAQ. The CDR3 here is CASSAGQTDTQYF. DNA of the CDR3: TGTGCCAGCAGCGCTGGACAGACAGATACGCAGTATTTT.

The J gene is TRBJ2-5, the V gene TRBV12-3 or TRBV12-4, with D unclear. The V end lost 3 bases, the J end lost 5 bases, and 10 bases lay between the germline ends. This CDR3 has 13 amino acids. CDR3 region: CASSFSLRETQYF. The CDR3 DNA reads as TGTGCCAGCAGTTTCTCACTCCGGGAGACCCAGTACTTC.

The CDR3 loop is CSAAGGRNQPQHF. CDR3 in DNA: TGCAGCGCGGCGGGGGGGCGGAATCAGCCCCAGCATTTT. The chain couples TRBV29-1 to TRBJ1-5; D may be TRBD1 (6 bases). V lost 7 bases and J lost 4, with 14 bases in between. The CDR3 is made up of 13 amino acids. Germline CDR1 and CDR2: SQVTM and ANQGSEA. Full variable domain (outside the CDR3, taken from reference TRBV29-1 and TRBJ1-5): SAVISQKPSRDICQRGTSLTIQCQVDSQVTMMFWYRQQPGQSLTLIATANQGSEATYESGFVIDKFPISRPNLTFSTLTVSNMSPEDSSIYLCSAAGGRNQPQHFGDGTRLSIL.

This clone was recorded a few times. CDR3 coding DNA: TGTGCCAGCAAGAGGCAGGGAGTGATTACCAGCTCCTATAATTCACCCCTCCACTTT. Protein sequence: CASKRQGVITSSYNSPLHF. V gene TRBV27 combines with J gene TRBJ1-6; a weak D match, TRBD1 (5 bases). The V end was cut by 7 bases, the J end by 0 bases, with 22 bases between. Germline V gene sequence: CDR1 MNHEY, CDR2 SMNVEV (reference sequence). The CDR3 contains 19 residues.

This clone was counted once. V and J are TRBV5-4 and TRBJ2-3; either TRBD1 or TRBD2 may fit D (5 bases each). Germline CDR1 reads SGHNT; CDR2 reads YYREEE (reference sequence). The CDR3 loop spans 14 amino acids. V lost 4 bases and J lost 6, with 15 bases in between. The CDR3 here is CASSRGGGSDTQYF. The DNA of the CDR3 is TGTGCCAGCAGCCGGGGTGGGGGTTCCGATACGCAGTATTTT.

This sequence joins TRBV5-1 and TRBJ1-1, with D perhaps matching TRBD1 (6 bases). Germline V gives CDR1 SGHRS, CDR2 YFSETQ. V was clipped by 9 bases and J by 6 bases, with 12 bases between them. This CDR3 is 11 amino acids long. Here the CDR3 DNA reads TGCGCCACCCACGAGGGGGCTGAAGCTTTCTTT. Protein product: CATHEGAEAFF.

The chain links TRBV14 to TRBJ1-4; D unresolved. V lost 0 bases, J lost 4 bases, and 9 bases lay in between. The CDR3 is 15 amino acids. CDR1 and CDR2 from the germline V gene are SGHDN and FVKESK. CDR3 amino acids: CASSQDWRGNEKLFF. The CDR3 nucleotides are TGTGCCAGCAGCCAAGATTGGAGAGGTAATGAAAAACTGTTTTTT.

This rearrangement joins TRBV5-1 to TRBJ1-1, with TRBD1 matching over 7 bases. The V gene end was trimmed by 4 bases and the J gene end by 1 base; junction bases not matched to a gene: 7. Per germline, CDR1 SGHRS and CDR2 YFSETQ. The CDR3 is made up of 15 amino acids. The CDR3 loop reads CASSIGQAQNTEAFF. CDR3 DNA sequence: TGCGCCAGCAGCATAGGACAGGCCCAGAACACTGAAGCTTTCTTT. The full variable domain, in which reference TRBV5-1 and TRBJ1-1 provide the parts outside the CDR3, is KAGVTQTPRYLIKTRGQQVTLSCSPISGHRSVSWYQQTPGQGLQFLFEYFSETQRNKGNFPGRFSGRQFSNSRSEMNVSTLELGDSALYLCASSIGQAQNTEAFFGQGTRLTVV.

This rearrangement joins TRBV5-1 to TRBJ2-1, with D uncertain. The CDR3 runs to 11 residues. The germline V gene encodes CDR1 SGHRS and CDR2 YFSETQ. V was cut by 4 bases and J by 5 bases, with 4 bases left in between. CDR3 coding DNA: TGCGCCAGCAGCCAAGACAATGAGCAGTTCTTC. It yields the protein CASSQDNEQFF.